These 26 T cell receptor beta chains originate from one sample sequenced in a study of beta chain features in type 1 diabetes. The study reverse transcribed the entire isolated RNA, so it sequenced expressed TCRB transcripts. The repertoire was sequenced with immunoSEQ multiplex PCR; TCRdb's copy has only in-frame clones and lacks some. The sample records about 230,000 clones, about 9.3% being singletons. The sample taken for sequencing was naive CD4+ T cells from blood. The receptors stem from a woman aged 18-29 years in good health.

Only a few counts were recorded for this clone. The chain links TRBV7-9 to TRBJ2-6; 8 bases map to TRBD2. The V and J ends lost 3 bases and 0 bases, in that order; junction bases with no gene match: 4. Germline CDR1 is SEHNR and CDR2 is FQNEAQ (reference sequence). CDR3 size: 17 residues. The CDR3 loop is CASSFSGSNSGANVLTF. For the CDR3, the DNA is TGTGCCAGCAGCTTCAGCGGGAGTAACTCTGGGGCCAACGTCCTGACTTTC.

This clone occurred a few times. The rearrangement joins TRBV6-5 to TRBJ1-3, with D uncertain. CDR3 size: 13 residues. CDR1 is MNHEY and CDR2 is SVGAGI in the germline V gene. The ends were cut back, 0 bases at V and 8 bases at J, with 8 bases in the middle. The CDR3 loop reads CASSYSGRDTIYF. Here the CDR3 DNA reads TGTGCCAGCAGTTACTCGGGGAGGGACACCATATATTTT.

This clone was detected a few times. The gene calls are TRBV7-6 and TRBJ2-3; perhaps TRBD2 as D (6 bases). V shed 6 bases and J shed 0 bases, with 10 bases lying between them. The CDR3 runs to 14 residues. The V gene's germline CDR1 is SGHVS and CDR2 FNYEAQ. The CDR3: CASSTGTSTDTQYF. In DNA form, the CDR3 reads TGTGCCAGCAGTACTGGGACTAGCACAGATACGCAGTATTTT.

As to this clone: Other DNA sequences in the same sample also yield this CDR3. CDR3 loop: CSVRGTNTEAFF. The CDR3, as DNA: TGCAGCGTTCGGGGTACAAACACTGAAGCTTTCTTT. The J gene is TRBJ1-1, the V gene TRBV29-1; the D is unclear. The CDR3 contains 12 residues. Germline V gene sequence: CDR1 SQVTM, CDR2 ANQGSEA. V shed 5 bases and J shed 2 bases, with 9 bases lying between them. The full variable domain, rest sourced from reference TRBV29-1 and TRBJ1-1, is SAVISQKPSRDICQRGTSLTIQCQVDSQVTMMFWYRQQPGQSLTLIATANQGSEATYESGFVIDKFPISRPNLTFSTLTVSNMSPEDSSIYLCSVRGTNTEAFFGQGTRLTVV.

This clone was seen a handful of times. This sequence joins TRBV6-5 and TRBJ1-1, with TRBD1 as a possible D gene (5 bases). Germline values: CDR1 MNHEY, CDR2 SVGAGI. Deletions cut 6 bases from V and 6 bases from J, with 14 bases between. The CDR3 runs to 13 residues. CDR3 region: CASSYHMTAEAFF. The DNA for the CDR3 is TGTGCCAGCAGCTATCATATGACAGCTGAAGCTTTCTTT.

This clone was found many times. The chain is built from TRBV29-1 and TRBJ1-3; D might be TRBD1 (6 bases). This CDR3 has 12 residues. V gave up 4 bases and J gave up 4 bases, with 8 bases separating them. CDR1 SQVTM and CDR2 ANQGSEA come from the germline V gene. CDR3 protein: CSVGGTGNTIYF. CDR3 coding DNA: TGCAGCGTTGGTGGGACAGGAAACACCATATATTTT.

CDR3 sequence (DNA): TGTGCCAGCAGCTTAGATGGCGATGGGGCGGGAGGGCTGGTGGGGGAGCAGTTCTTC. Amino acids: CASSLDGDGAGGLVGEQFF. The chain couples TRBV11-2 to TRBJ2-1; TRBD2 agrees at 9 bases. Germline V gene lookup returns CDR1 SGHAT and CDR2 FQNNGV. The CDR3 sequence is 19 residues long. The V gene end was trimmed by 0 bases and the J gene end by 10 bases; junction bases not matched to a gene: 19.

The chain links TRBV6-6 to TRBJ2-1, with 15 nucleotides matching TRBD2. This CDR3 spans 15 amino acids. V shed 6 bases and J 9 bases; nucleotides not matched to a gene: 6. CDR1 and CDR2 (germline): MNHNY, SVGAGI (reference sequence). The CDR3 DNA follows: TGTGCCAGCAGCCCCAGGACTAGCGGGAGGGCTGAGCAGTTCTTC. Translating gives CASSPRTSGRAEQFF.

A few counts support this clone. The chain recombines TRBV30 with TRBJ2-1, with TRBD2 identical over 12 bases. Germline V lookup: CDR1 GTSNPN, CDR2 SVGIG (reference sequence). After removal of 0 bases from V and 7 bases from J, the junction contained 13 bases not matched to a gene. The CDR3 has 18 amino acids. This CDR3 is CAWSVTLGASGRGNEQFF. DNA of the CDR3: TGTGCCTGGAGTGTTACGCTGGGGGCTAGCGGGAGGGGGAATGAGCAGTTCTTC.

This clone was counted a few times. The chain has TRBV30 and TRBJ2-7; D perhaps matches TRBD2 (5 bases). Trimming removed 2 bases at V and 0 bases at J, with 14 bases between. The CDR3 totals 15 residues. Per the germline V gene, CDR1 is GTSNPN and CDR2 is SVGIG (reference sequence). Here the CDR3 reads CAWSSGIHSSYEQYF. The CDR3 nucleotides read TGTGCCTGGAGTTCCGGGATCCATAGCTCCTACGAGCAGTACTTC.

This clone was recorded a few times. The genes are TRBV5-4 and TRBJ2-1; tentative D call: TRBD2 (5 bases). The CDR3 sequence is 13 residues long. Trimming took 4 bases from V and 6 from J, leaving 11 bases between them. The germline V gene has CDR1 SGHNT and CDR2 YYREEE (reference sequence). CDR3 in amino acids: CASSHLATNEQFF. Written as DNA, the CDR3 is TGTGCCAGCAGCCACCTAGCTACCAATGAGCAGTTCTTC.

This clone showed up just a few times. V is TRBV14 and J is TRBJ2-1; 11 bases line up with TRBD2. J was trimmed by 8 bases and V by 4 bases; bases with no gene match: 7. Looked up from germline, CDR1 is SGHDN and CDR2 is FVKESK. This CDR3 region has 15 residues. This CDR3 reads CASSPLAGGRDEQFF. CDR3 in DNA: TGTGCCAGCAGCCCCTTAGCGGGGGGGCGGGATGAGCAGTTCTTC.

This clone was recorded a few times. The rearrangement joins TRBV19 to TRBJ1-2; the match to TRBD1 covers 9 bases. V trimming: 5 bases; J trimming: 6 bases; junction bases outside the gene matches: 7. Germline-derived CDR1 and CDR2 are LNHDA and SQIVND (reference sequence). The CDR3 is 14 amino acids. DNA of the CDR3: TGTGCCAGTAGTTTTCAACAGGGGGCGGATGGCTACACCTTC. This codes for CASSFQQGADGYTF.

The chain recombines TRBV4-1 with TRBJ1-6, with D unclear. Germline V gene sequence: CDR1 MGHRA, CDR2 YSYEKL. V was shortened by 0 bases and J by 9 bases, with 18 bases between the two germline ends. The CDR3 is 17 residues long. The CDR3 region is CASSQDRGLGSSSPLHF. The CDR3 nucleotides read TGCGCCAGCAGCCAAGATCGAGGGCTGGGATCTAGTTCACCCCTCCACTTT.

The chain combines TRBV5-1 with TRBJ1-6; TRBD1 aligns across 7 bases. V lost 3 bases and J lost 0; bases outside the gene matches: 3. The V gene's germline CDR1 is SGHRS and CDR2 YFSETQ. The CDR3 has 16 amino acids. The CDR3 spells CASSWGQSSYNSPLHF. The CDR3 region has the DNA TGCGCCAGCAGCTGGGGACAGAGCTCCTATAATTCACCCCTCCACTTT.

The rearrangement uses TRBV6-4 and TRBJ2-1; 7 nucleotides align to TRBD1. The V gene's germline CDR1 is MRHNA and CDR2 SNTAGT. Trimming removed 3 bases from V and 3 bases from J; junction bases left unmatched: 2. The CDR3 spans 14 residues. CDR3 nucleotide sequence: TGTGCCAGCAGTGAAGGGACAGTCTACAATGAGCAGTTCTTC. Protein sequence: CASSEGTVYNEQFF.

Only a few counts were recorded for this clone. The gene calls are TRBV7-9 and TRBJ2-1; 8 bases are a match to TRBD2. Germline CDR1 SEHNR, CDR2 FQNEAQ (reference sequence). The CDR3 is 15 residues long. With V trimmed by 4 bases and J by 2 bases, 4 bases remained unmatched. The CDR3 coding sequence is TGTGCCAGCAGCTCATTGCGGGGGGCCTACAATGAGCAGTTCTTC. It is translated as CASSSLRGAYNEQFF.

The CDR3 here is CASSYSTISSYNEQFF. The CDR3 bases are TGTGCCAGCAGTTACTCGACAATTAGCTCCTACAATGAGCAGTTCTTC. This chain connects TRBV6-5 to TRBJ2-1; D not resolved. V was trimmed by 0 bases and J by 0 bases, leaving 9 bases between them. The CDR3 contains 16 residues. Germline V CDR1 and CDR2: MNHEY, SVGAGI.

The sample holds a few counts of this clone. This chain uses TRBV5-1 with TRBJ2-7, with D possibly matching TRBD2 (6 bases). There are 15 residues in the CDR3. The V gene's germline CDR1 is SGHRS and CDR2 YFSETQ. Trimming shortened V by 3 bases and J by 3 bases, and 16 bases separated the two germline ends. In DNA form, the CDR3 reads TGCGCCAGCAGCTCCGATAGCGGTACTTACTACGAGCAGTACTTC. Encoded protein: CASSSDSGTYYEQYF.

This clone was detected ten times or more. The chain couples TRBV4-2 to TRBJ1-6; 7 nucleotides line up with TRBD1. CDR1 and CDR2 from the germline V gene are LGHNA and YNFKEQ. V shed 2 bases and J 10 bases; nucleotides not matched to a gene: 5. The CDR3 totals 14 residues. As DNA, the CDR3 is TGTGCCAGCAGCCAACGACAGGGTGGCTCACCCCTCCACTTT. The encoded protein is CASSQRQGGSPLHF.

The chain joins TRBV9 to TRBJ2-7; D is undetermined. V was clipped by 0 bases and J by 5 bases, with 9 bases between them. Germline CDR1 and CDR2: SGDLS and YYNGEE. The length of the CDR3 is 13 residues. The CDR3 bases are TGTGCCAGCAGCGTAGGGTTAGTGGACGAGCAGTACTTC. Its protein is CASSVGLVDEQYF.

This clone was picked up a small number of times. The gene calls are TRBV29-1 and TRBJ1-2, with D perhaps TRBD1 (5 bases). V was trimmed by 4 bases and J by 3 bases, leaving 12 bases between them. CDR3 size: 13 residues. CDR1 SQVTM and CDR2 ANQGSEA come from the germline V gene. CDR3 region: CSVGAGQDYGYTF. CDR3 bases: TGCAGCGTTGGTGCAGGGCAAGACTATGGCTACACCTTC.

The chain has TRBV5-6 and TRBJ1-2; 8 bases line up with TRBD1. Germline CDR1 reads SGHDT; CDR2 reads YYEEEE. With 2 bases clipped from V and 8 bases from J, the junction kept 11 bases outside the gene matches. This CDR3 comprises 15 residues. Here the CDR3 reads CASSFLTGASRGYTF. The CDR3 DNA sequence: TGTGCCAGCAGCTTCCTGACAGGGGCATCGAGGGGCTACACCTTC.

The CDR3 is CASSGDRRDTEAFF. The CDR3 region has the DNA TGTGCCAGCAGCGGGGACAGGCGAGACACTGAAGCTTTCTTT. This chain joins TRBV2 and TRBJ1-1; the match to TRBD1 covers 8 bases. J lost 3 bases, V lost 6 bases, and 6 bases had no gene match. This CDR3 spans 14 amino acids. Per germline, CDR1 SNHLY and CDR2 FYNNEI.

This clone was counted only a few times. The chain joins TRBV6-1 to TRBJ1-1; 10 bases are shared with TRBD1. Looked up from germline, CDR1 is MNHNS and CDR2 is SASEGT. The trim removed 5 bases at V and 8 bases at J, leaving 2 bases unmatched. The CDR3 sequence is 12 residues long. The CDR3 loop is CASSPGQGEAFF. In nucleotides, the CDR3 is TGTGCCAGCAGTCCGGGACAGGGGGAAGCTTTCTTT.

Here the CDR3 DNA reads TGTGCCAGCAGTGCCCATCCGGGACTAGCGGATCCCTACGAGCAGTACTTC. Amino acid sequence: CASSAHPGLADPYEQYF. The gene calls are TRBV2 and TRBJ2-7; 11 bases are shared with TRBD2. CDR1 is SNHLY and CDR2 is FYNNEI in the germline V gene. The CDR3 sequence is 17 residues long. The trim removed 4 bases at V and 2 bases at J, leaving 10 bases unmatched.